Listed below are T cell receptor beta chains from one sample, sequenced in a study of cytomegalovirus exposure and HLA in healthy donors. Data came from immunoSEQ multiplex PCR; TCRdb stores just in-frame clones and leaves some out. The sample holds 150,000 to 200,000 clones; almost 80% are singletons and the top ten take roughly 9.3%. Sequencing was performed on PBMCs. The receptor source for this set is a man aged 18 to 29 in good health and CMV-seropositive. Both conserved end residues are part of each CDR3. Each record gives: V gene, CDR3 length, D gene, clone size, J gene, CDR3 protein, CDR3 DNA. A D gene is named only where the DNA matches it firmly. Clone size is stated in some rows and not others, as once, few, many or a class when expanded.

TRBV5-1	15	TRBD1	-	TRBJ2-3	CASSGGTGKEDTQYF	TGCGCCAGCAGCGGAGGGACAGGGAAGGAAGATACGCAGTATTTT
TRBV6-6	16	TRBD1	-	TRBJ2-7	CASSYEDRAIPYEQYF	TGTGCCAGCAGTTACGAGGACAGGGCAATCCCCTACGAGCAGTACTTC
TRBV15	14	-	-	TRBJ1-1	CATSRLQGNTEAFF	TGTGCCACCAGCAGGCTCCAGGGGAACACTGAAGCTTTCTTT
TRBV7-2	15	TRBD2	-	TRBJ2-4	CASSTILAAGNIQYF	TGTGCCAGCAGCACTATACTAGCGGCGGGAAACATTCAGTACTTC
TRBV2	15	TRBD2	-	TRBJ2-1	CAARPLSGRAGEQFF	TGTGCCGCCCGACCGCTAAGCGGGAGGGCCGGTGAGCAGTTCTTC
TRBV5-1	14	-	few	TRBJ2-1	CASSNGSLLNEQFF	TGCGCCAGCAGTAATGGGTCCCTACTAAATGAGCAGTTCTTC
TRBV14	12	-	-	TRBJ1-2	CASSQEPRGYPF	TGTGCCAGCAGCCAAGAACCGAGAGGCTACCCCTTC
TRBV9	14	TRBD2	-	TRBJ2-5	CASSPGLAGETQYF	TGTGCCAGCAGCCCCGGACTAGCTGGAGAGACCCAGTACTTC
TRBV28	15	TRBD2	few	TRBJ2-7	CASSPGTSDIYEQYF	TGTGCCAGCAGCCCCGGGACTAGCGACATCTACGAGCAGTACTTC
TRBV7-8	14	-	-	TRBJ1-1	CASTMDRLNTEAFF	TGTGCCAGCACTATGGACAGACTGAACACTGAAGCTTTCTTT
TRBV10-3	14	-	-	TRBJ1-2	CAISARGSGYGYTF	TGTGCCATCAGTGCGCGCGGCAGCGGATATGGCTACACCTTC
TRBV28	17	TRBD1	-	TRBJ2-7	CASSLPLPGQGAKVQYF	TGTGCCAGCAGTTTACCCCTCCCGGGACAGGGGGCAAAAGTGCAGTACTTC
TRBV11-3	15	-	few	TRBJ2-2	CASSFAEGGTGELFF	TGTGCCAGCAGCTTTGCGGAGGGTGGGACCGGGGAGCTGTTTTTT
TRBV29-1	15	-	-	TRBJ2-7	CSVEVSQSSSYEQYF	TGCAGCGTTGAAGTTTCCCAATCGAGCTCCTACGAGCAGTACTTC
TRBV5-1	16	TRBD2	-	TRBJ2-7	CASSRDGGNDPREQYF	TGCGCCAGCAGCCGGGACGGGGGGAACGATCCGCGTGAGCAGTACTTC
TRBV7-9	15	-	once	TRBJ1-1	CASSRRGVGGDEAFF	TGTGCCAGCAGCCGGCGGGGGGTCGGAGGTGATGAGGCTTTCTTT
TRBV18	16	TRBD1	-	TRBJ2-7	CASSPQTGGVSYEQYF	TGTGCCAGCTCACCCCAGACAGGGGGAGTATCCTACGAGCAGTACTTC
TRBV7-2	12	TRBD2	few	TRBJ2-5	CATSRGEETQYF	TGTGCCACTTCGCGGGGGGAAGAGACCCAGTACTTC
TRBV19	13	-	-	TRBJ2-7	CASSIGQGNGQYF	TGTGCCAGTAGTATCGGGCAGGGGAACGGGCAGTACTTC
TRBV19	16	-	-	TRBJ2-7	CASSRDSGPGGYEQYF	TGTGCCAGTAGTCGGGACAGCGGCCCCGGGGGCTACGAGCAGTACTTC
TRBV6-4	13	-	-	TRBJ1-1	CASSDPGGRAAFF	TGTGCCAGCAGCGACCCGGGAGGCCGCGCAGCTTTCTTT
TRBV30	13	-	-	TRBJ1-5	CAWTREGNQPQHF	TGTGCCTGGACCAGGGAAGGGAATCAGCCCCAGCATTTT
TRBV12-5	15	-	-	TRBJ1-4	CASGTGDTSYEKLFF	TGTGCTAGTGGTACAGGTGATACCTCCTATGAAAAACTGTTTTTT
TRBV11-2	15	-	-	TRBJ2-7	CASSGRGGSEHEQYF	TGTGCCAGCAGCGGAAGAGGGGGATCTGAGCACGAGCAGTACTTC